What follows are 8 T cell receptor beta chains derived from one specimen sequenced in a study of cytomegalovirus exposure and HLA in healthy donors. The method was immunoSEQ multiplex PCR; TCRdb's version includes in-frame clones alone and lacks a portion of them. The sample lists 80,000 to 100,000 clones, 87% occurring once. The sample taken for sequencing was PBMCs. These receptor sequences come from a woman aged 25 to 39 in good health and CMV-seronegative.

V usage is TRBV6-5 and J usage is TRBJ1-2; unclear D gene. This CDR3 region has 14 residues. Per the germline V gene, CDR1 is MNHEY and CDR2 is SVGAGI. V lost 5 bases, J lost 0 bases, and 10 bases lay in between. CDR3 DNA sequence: TGTGCCAGCAGTCCCCACAGTACTAACTATGGCTACACCTTC. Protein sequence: CASSPHSTNYGYTF.

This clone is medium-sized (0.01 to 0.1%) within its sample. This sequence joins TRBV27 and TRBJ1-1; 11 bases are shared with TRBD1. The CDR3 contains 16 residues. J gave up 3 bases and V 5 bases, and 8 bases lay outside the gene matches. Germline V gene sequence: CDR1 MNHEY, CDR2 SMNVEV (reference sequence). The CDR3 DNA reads TGTGCCAGCAGTACATCACGGGACAGGGGGTACACTGAAGCTTTCTTT. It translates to CASSTSRDRGYTEAFF.

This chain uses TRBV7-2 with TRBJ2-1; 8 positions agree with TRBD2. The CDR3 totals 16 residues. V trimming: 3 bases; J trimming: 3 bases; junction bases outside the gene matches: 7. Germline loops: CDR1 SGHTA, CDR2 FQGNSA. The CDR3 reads CASSFSGATGYNEQFF. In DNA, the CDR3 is TGTGCCAGCAGCTTTAGCGGGGCGACAGGCTACAATGAGCAGTTCTTC.

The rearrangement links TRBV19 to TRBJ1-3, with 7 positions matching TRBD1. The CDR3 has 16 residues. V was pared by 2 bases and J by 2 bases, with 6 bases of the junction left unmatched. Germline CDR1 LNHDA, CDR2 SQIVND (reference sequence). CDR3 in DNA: TGTGCCAGTAGTATAACCGGGACAGTCCCTGGAAACACCATATATTTT. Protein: CASSITGTVPGNTIYF.

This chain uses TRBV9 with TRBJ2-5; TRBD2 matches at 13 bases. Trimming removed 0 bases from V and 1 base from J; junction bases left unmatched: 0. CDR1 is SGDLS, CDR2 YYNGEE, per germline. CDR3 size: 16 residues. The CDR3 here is CASSVGLAGGQETQYF. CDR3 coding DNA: TGTGCCAGCAGCGTAGGACTAGCGGGGGGCCAAGAGACCCAGTACTTC.

CDR3 sequence reads: CASSFSGTGYNFGETQYF. CDR3 coding DNA: TGTGCCAGCAGTTTCTCCGGGACAGGGTATAATTTTGGAGAGACCCAGTACTTC. The gene calls are TRBV2 and TRBJ2-5; TRBD1 agrees at 9 bases. Germline lookup yields CDR1 SNHLY and CDR2 FYNNEI. The CDR3 has 18 amino acids. Losses at the gene ends were 5 bases for V and 4 bases for J; bases not matched to a gene: 17.

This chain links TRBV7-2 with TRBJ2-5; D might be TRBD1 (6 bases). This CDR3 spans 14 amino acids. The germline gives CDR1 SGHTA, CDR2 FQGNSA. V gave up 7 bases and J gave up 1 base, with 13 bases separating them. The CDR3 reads CASKLDSAQETQYF. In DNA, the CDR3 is TGTGCCAGCAAATTGGACAGTGCCCAAGAGACCCAGTACTTC. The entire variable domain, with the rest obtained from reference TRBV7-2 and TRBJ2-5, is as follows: GAGVSQSPSNKVTEKGKDVELRCDPISGHTALYWYRQSLGQGLEFLIYFQGNSAPDKSGLPSDRFSAERTGGSVSTLTIQRTQQEDSAVYLCASKLDSAQETQYFGPGTRLLVL.

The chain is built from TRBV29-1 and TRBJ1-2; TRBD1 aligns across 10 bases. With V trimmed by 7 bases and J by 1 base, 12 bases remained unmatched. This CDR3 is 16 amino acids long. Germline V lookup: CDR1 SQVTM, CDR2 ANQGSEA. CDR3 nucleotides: TGCAGCGCTCAAGGGACAGGGGTTTTGGGTAACTATGGCTACACCTTC. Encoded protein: CSAQGTGVLGNYGYTF.